What follows describes a single T cell receptor (beta chain). Its antigen is not known. The sample comes from a study of cytomegalovirus exposure and HLA in healthy donors. Notes on the study in general: When a later analysis was performed, an Asian-associated ancestry cluster reportedly had fewer N-insertions than the approximately 680-donor mean. As a later analysis revealed, most CMV-associated TCR beta chains appeared HLA-restricted. Reports described diagnosis of cytomegalovirus status by the classifier as highly specific and sensitive.

Germline CDR1 and CDR2: SNHLY and FYNNEI. V was trimmed by 5 bases and J by 14 bases, leaving 17 bases between them. The CDR3 loop spans 12 amino acids. The records do not include a CMV serostatus for this donor. Primers: 60 Vbeta forward and 13 Jbeta reverse. Clones were read by immunoSEQ multiplex PCR, and TCRdb kept only the in-frame ones, dropping some. The table has some 140,000 clones, just under 80% seen once; the top ten hold more than 4.5%. This TCR was sampled from a man between 25 and 39 years old in good health. The sequencing sample was made of PBMCs. V is TRBV2 and J is TRBJ2-3, with D perhaps matching TRBD2 (6 bases). CDR3: CASSSGLSWPYF. CDR3 in DNA: TGTGCCAGCAGTAGCGGGCTCAGTTGGCCGTATTTT.